Listed below are T cell receptor beta chains from one sample, sequenced in a study of blood T cells in healthy people across ages. TCRdb itself ran the 5' RACE reads through MiXCR, one entry per CDR3 protein. The repertoire holds approximately 810,000 distinct CDR3 sequences, with 25% to 30% as singletons. Sequencing input: blood. The receptors originated from an elderly woman in good health. Both conserved end residues are part of each CDR3. D genes are given only for firm matches. The size field is filled for only some rows; it gives once, few, many or a size class.

j_call d_call clone_size v_call cdr3_nt cdr3_aa
TRBJ1-6 TRBD1 NA TRBV6-5 TGTGCCAGCAGTTCCGGACAGGGGAATCCACCCCTCCACTTT CASSSGQGNPPLHF
TRBJ1-5 NA once TRBV28 TGTGCCAGCTCCCCCGCCGGCGAGGGCAGCAATCAGCCCCAGCATTTT CASSPAGEGSNQPQHF
TRBJ1-1 NA NA TRBV7-9 TGTGCCAGCAGCCCTGGCGGGACACCCAACACTGAAGCTTTCTTT CASSPGGTPNTEAFF
TRBJ2-1 TRBD2 NA TRBV29-1 TGCAGCGTTGAGCCAATGTCTAGCGGGACAAAGCAGTTCTTC CSVEPMSSGTKQFF
TRBJ2-5 NA NA TRBV19 TGTGCCAGTAGGCGACAGAGCTCCGGGGAGACCCAGTACTTC CASRRQSSGETQYF
TRBJ2-2 NA few TRBV18 TGTGCCAGCTCACCAGGCGGGGCGAACACCGGGGAGCTGTTTTTT CASSPGGANTGELFF
TRBJ1-4 TRBD1 NA TRBV7-2 TGTGCCAGCAGTTTTGACAGGGGAACTGAAAAACGGTTTTTT CASSFDRGTEKRFF
TRBJ1-2 NA many TRBV20-1 TGCAGTGCTAGTCCCCTCCGCCCGGGACGGGGCTACACCTTC CSASPLRPGRGYTF
TRBJ1-2 TRBD1 many TRBV6-2/TRBV6-3 TGTGCCAGCAGTAGCGTCGGGACAGTCAATGGCTACACCTTC CASSSVGTVNGYTF
TRBJ2-5 NA few TRBV7-9 TGTGCCAGCAGCTCGGTCCAAGAGACCCGGTACTTC CASSSVQETRYF
TRBJ1-1 NA NA TRBV6-2/TRBV6-3 TGTGCCAGCAGTTCACAGGGATTTTTGAACACTGAAGCTTTCTTT CASSSQGFLNTEAFF
TRBJ1-1 NA NA TRBV14 TGTGCCAGCAGCCAAGTACCCAACGGGAGGGAAGCTTTCTTT CASSQVPNGREAFF
TRBJ1-2 NA NA TRBV20-1 TGCAGTGCTATCCCGGCCACAGGCGGAGTATACTATGGCTACACCTTC CSAIPATGGVYYGYTF
TRBJ1-2 NA many TRBV7-2 TGTGCCAGCAGCTTCGCCGACGGGACATCCTTTAACTATGGCTACACCTTC CASSFADGTSFNYGYTF
TRBJ1-5 NA few TRBV6-6 TGTGCCAGCAGTTACTCGAAGGGGACGGGCAATCAGCCCCAGCATTTT CASSYSKGTGNQPQHF
TRBJ2-7 TRBD2 once TRBV29-1 TGCAGCGTTTCCGGGGAGGGCTACGAGCAGTACTTC CSVSGEGYEQYF
TRBJ2-1 TRBD2 NA TRBV2 TGTGCCAGCAGTCAGGGACTAGCGGTGAACAATGAGCAGTTCTTC CASSQGLAVNNEQFF
TRBJ2-2 NA many TRBV7-2 TGTGCCAGCACCGGGGGGCGGAACACCGGGGAGCTGTTTTTT CASTGGRNTGELFF
TRBJ2-7 NA many TRBV7-8 TGTGCCAGCAGCTTAGGGCTAGCGTCCGAGCAGTACTTC CASSLGLASEQYF
TRBJ2-3 NA many TRBV6-6 TGTGCCAGCAGTGGCCCTAAGGGTGGCGCAGATACGCAGTATTTT CASSGPKGGADTQYF
TRBJ2-5 NA few TRBV5-1 TGCGCCAGCAGCTTGGCTCCGGGGAACGGGCAGTACTTC CASSLAPGNGQYF
TRBJ1-2 NA NA TRBV29-1 NA CSVAEGTGANYGYIF
TRBJ1-2 NA many TRBV7-2 TGTGCCAGCAGCTTTGACGCGAACTATGGCTACACCTTC CASSFDANYGYTF
TRBJ2-5 NA many TRBV9 TGTGCCAGCAGCGGCCGCGGGGGCTACCAAGAGACCCAGTACTTC CASSGRGGYQETQYF
TRBJ2-3 TRBD1 many TRBV10-3 TGTGCCACGGCCGGAAACCGGGACAGCCTTAGCACAGATACGCAGTATTTT CATAGNRDSLSTDTQYF
TRBJ2-5 TRBD2 NA TRBV10-2 TGCGCCAGCAGTGAGGGGAGGGACTTGGAGCAGTACTTC CASSEGRDLEQYF
TRBJ2-7 TRBD1 NA TRBV7-9 TGTGCCAGCAGCTCTTCCGGGACAGGGCTAGACGAGCAGTACTTC CASSSSGTGLDEQYF
TRBJ2-1 NA many TRBV7-2 TGTGCCAGTTCGTTCGCCCTTATATACAATGAGCAGTTCTTC CASSFALIYNEQFF
TRBJ2-2 NA NA TRBV12-3/TRBV12-4 TGTGCCAGCAGTCCGCGGAGGGTCGGGGAGCTGTTGTTT CASSPRRVGELLF
TRBJ1-1 NA NA TRBV27 TGTGCCAGCAGTTTAACGGCGATAGGAGGAACTGAAGCTTTCTTT CASSLTAIGGTEAFF
TRBJ1-6 NA many TRBV18 TGTGCCAGCTCACCGGAGAAGGGGAAGTCACCCCTCCACTTT CASSPEKGKSPLHF
TRBJ2-6 TRBD2 many TRBV6-2/TRBV6-3 TGTGCCAGCAGTTACTCGGGACTAGAGCCTCCTGGGGCCAACGTCCTGACTTTC CASSYSGLEPPGANVLTF
TRBJ2-7 TRBD1 NA TRBV6-6 TGTGCCAGCAGTTACCCCGACAGGGTCGGAAACAATGAGCAGTACTTC CASSYPDRVGNNEQYF
TRBJ1-2 TRBD1 NA TRBV30 TGTGCCTGGAGTATCCCGGACAGGGGGTATGGCTACACCTTC CAWSIPDRGYGYTF
TRBJ2-4 NA many TRBV6-2/TRBV6-3 TGTGCCAGCAACACAGCGACCAAAAACATTCAGTACTTC CASNTATKNIQYF
TRBJ2-1 NA many TRBV4-3 TGCGCCAGCAGCCAAGAACCCCAGGGGAGCCACAATGAGCAGTTCTTC CASSQEPQGSHNEQFF
TRBJ2-3 NA NA TRBV11-3 TGTGCCAGCACCTCTGAGGGTACAACAGATACGCAGTATTTT CASTSEGTTDTQYF
TRBJ2-1 TRBD2 many TRBV10-2 TGCGCCAGCAGAAGCGGGGGGGCGGCTGAGCAGTTCTTC CASRSGGAAEQFF
TRBJ1-1 NA NA TRBV4-1 TGCGCCAGCAGCCATCCCGGACTAGACACTGAAGCTTTCTTT CASSHPGLDTEAFF
TRBJ2-3 NA many TRBV4-3 TGCGCCAGCAGCCGTGCCCCTAGCACAGATACGCAGTATTTT CASSRAPSTDTQYF
TRBJ1-4 NA few TRBV7-6 TGTGCCAGCAGCACCACTCCGGCAGTTACTAATGAAAAACTGTTTTTT CASSTTPAVTNEKLFF
TRBJ1-2 NA few TRBV12-3/TRBV12-4 TGTGCCAGTAGTTTTGCAGAAGTCTATGGCTACACCTTC CASSFAEVYGYTF
TRBJ2-3 NA NA TRBV2 TGTGCCAGCAGTGATCGCAGGGGAGGAGATACGCAGTATTTT CASSDRRGGDTQYF
TRBJ2-7 NA many TRBV20-1 TGCAGTGCTAGAACCGACAGCTACGAGCAGTACTTC CSARTDSYEQYF
TRBJ2-1 NA many TRBV6-1 TGTGCCAGCAGACCGGGATCGGCCAACAATGAGCAGTTCTTC CASRPGSANNEQFF
TRBJ1-3 NA NA TRBV6-6 TGTGCCAGCAGCAACCGGGCCGCAAGCTCTGGAAACACCATATATTTT CASSNRAASSGNTIYF
TRBJ1-1 NA NA TRBV10-3 TGTGCCATCAGCATCGACTACTCGAACACTGAAGCTTTCTTT CAISIDYSNTEAFF
TRBJ1-1 NA NA TRBV7-2 TGTGCCAGCAGCTTAGTGGGTGGTTGGAACACTGAAGCTTTCTTT CASSLVGGWNTEAFF
TRBJ1-2 NA few TRBV4-3 TGCGCCAGCAGCCAAGATAAGGTCTTAAGCTACACCTTC CASSQDKVLSYTF
TRBJ1-4 NA many TRBV7-9 TGTGCCAGCAGCTTAGCCGAGACACCCGAAAAACTGTTTTTT CASSLAETPEKLFF
TRBJ2-3 TRBD2 many TRBV7-2 TGTGCCAGCAGAAGACTAGCGTCGGGGCCAGATACGCAGTATTTT CASRRLASGPDTQYF
TRBJ2-7 NA once TRBV20-1 TGCAGTGTCTCCGGGCCCCCGCCCTACGAGCAGTACTTC CSVSGPPPYEQYF
TRBJ2-3 TRBD1 NA TRBV9 TGTGCCAGCAGCCCGCGACAGGGGAGCACAGGTACGCAGTATTTT CASSPRQGSTGTQYF